This T cell receptor beta chain was recorded in a study of response to subunit inactivated influenza vaccine. This clonotype was detected ten times or more. TCRdb passed the RT-PCR reads through MiXCR, listing each CDR3 protein once. The data show more than 400,000 distinct CDR3 sequences, approximately 7.7% seen once. Germline trimming cut 1 base from V and 8 bases from J; bases unmatched to any gene: 16. The V gene's germline CDR1 is SGHDT and CDR2 YYEEEE. The CDR3 has 18 amino acids. The V call is TRBV5-6, the J call TRBJ2-1; 9 positions match TRBD2. The clonotype was recovered from a man aged 50 to 75 who received an inactivated influenza vaccine. This sample comprised PBMCs from blood, obtained around 25 months after vaccination. This CDR3 reads CASSLRSGGRTVGDEQFF. For the CDR3, the DNA is TGTGCCAGCAGCTTGCGTAGCGGGGGACGAACGGTGGGCGATGAGCAGTTCTTC.